This TCR beta chain was sequenced during a study of T cells after yellow fever vaccination. Whole-study context: SMART-Seq v4 Ultra Low Input prepared libraries from low-cell fractions.

In the case of this clonotype: The antigen is unknown.

Whole-study results and caveats: Any FACS-sorted repertoire could hold abundant clonotypes that contaminate it from the bulk population.

This CDR3 is 16 amino acids long. From germline, CDR1 is SGHRS and CDR2 YFSETQ. Trimming pared 4 bases from V and 0 bases from J, leaving 14 bases between. As TCR cDNA was made by 5'RACE template switching, a universal primer site and UMIs were added. MiXCR was run by TCRdb on the 5' RACE reads, yielding one entry per CDR3 protein. There are some 340,000 distinct CDR3 sequences in the sample; approximately 12% occur only once, and approximately 3.3% lies in the top ten. The material sequenced was CD4+ T cells sorted from PBMCs, taken 45 days after the yellow fever booster vaccination. The chain combines TRBV5-1 with TRBJ1-3, with D perhaps TRBD1 (6 bases). The TCR was taken from a man between 18 and 35 years old who received the YFV17D yellow fever vaccine. The DNA of the CDR3 is TGCGCCAGCAGCCGCACCCCGACAGGCTCTGGAAACACCATATATTTT. Protein sequence: CASSRTPTGSGNTIYF.